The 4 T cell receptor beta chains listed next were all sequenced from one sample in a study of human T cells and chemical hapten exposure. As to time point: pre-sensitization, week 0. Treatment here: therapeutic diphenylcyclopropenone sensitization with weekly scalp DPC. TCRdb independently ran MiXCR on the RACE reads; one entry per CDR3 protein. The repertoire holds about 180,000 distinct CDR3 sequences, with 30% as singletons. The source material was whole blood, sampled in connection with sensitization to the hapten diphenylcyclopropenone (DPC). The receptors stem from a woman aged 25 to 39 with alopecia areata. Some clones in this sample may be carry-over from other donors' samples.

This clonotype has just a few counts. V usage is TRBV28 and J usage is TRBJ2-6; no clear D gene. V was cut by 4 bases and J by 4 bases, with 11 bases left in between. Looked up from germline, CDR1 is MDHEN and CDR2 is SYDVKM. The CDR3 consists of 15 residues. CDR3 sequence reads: CASSSPTGGANVLTF. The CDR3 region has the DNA TGTGCCAGCAGTTCCCCGACTGGGGGGGCCAACGTCCTGACTTTC.

This CDR3 is CSVDMNTEAFF. CDR3 coding DNA: TGCAGCGTTGACATGAACACTGAAGCTTTCTTT. The V call is TRBV29-1, the J call TRBJ1-1, with D unclear. The ends were cut back, 3 bases at V and 0 bases at J, with 2 bases in the middle. The germline gives CDR1 SQVTM, CDR2 ANQGSEA. This CDR3 region has 11 residues.

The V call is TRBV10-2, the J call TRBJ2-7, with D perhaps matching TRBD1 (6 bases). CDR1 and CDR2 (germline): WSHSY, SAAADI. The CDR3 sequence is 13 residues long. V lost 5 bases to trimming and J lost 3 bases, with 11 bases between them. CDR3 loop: CASSLDRFYEQYF. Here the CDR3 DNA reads TGCGCCAGCAGTTTAGACAGGTTCTACGAGCAGTACTTC.

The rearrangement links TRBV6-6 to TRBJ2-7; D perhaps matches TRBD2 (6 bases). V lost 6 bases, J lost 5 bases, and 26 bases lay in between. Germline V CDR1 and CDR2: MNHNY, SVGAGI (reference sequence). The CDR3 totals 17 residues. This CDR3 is CASRGTSTEFKVHEQYF. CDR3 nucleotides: TGTGCCAGCAGAGGGACTTCCACCGAGTTTAAAGTCCACGAGCAGTACTTC.